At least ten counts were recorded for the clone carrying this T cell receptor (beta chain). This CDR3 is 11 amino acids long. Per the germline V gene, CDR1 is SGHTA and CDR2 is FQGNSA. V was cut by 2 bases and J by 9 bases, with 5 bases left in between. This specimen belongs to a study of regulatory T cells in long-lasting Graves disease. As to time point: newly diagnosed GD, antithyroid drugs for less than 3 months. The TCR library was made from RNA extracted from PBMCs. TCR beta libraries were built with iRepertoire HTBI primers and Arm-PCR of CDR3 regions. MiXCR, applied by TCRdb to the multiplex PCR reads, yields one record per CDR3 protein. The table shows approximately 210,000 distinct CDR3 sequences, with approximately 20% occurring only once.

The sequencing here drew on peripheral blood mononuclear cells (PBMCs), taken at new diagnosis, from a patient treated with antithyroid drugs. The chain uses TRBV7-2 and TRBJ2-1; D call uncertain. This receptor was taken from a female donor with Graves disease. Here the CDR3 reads CASSLLGEQFF. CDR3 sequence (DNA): TGTGCCAGCAGCTTATTAGGTGAGCAGTTCTTC.